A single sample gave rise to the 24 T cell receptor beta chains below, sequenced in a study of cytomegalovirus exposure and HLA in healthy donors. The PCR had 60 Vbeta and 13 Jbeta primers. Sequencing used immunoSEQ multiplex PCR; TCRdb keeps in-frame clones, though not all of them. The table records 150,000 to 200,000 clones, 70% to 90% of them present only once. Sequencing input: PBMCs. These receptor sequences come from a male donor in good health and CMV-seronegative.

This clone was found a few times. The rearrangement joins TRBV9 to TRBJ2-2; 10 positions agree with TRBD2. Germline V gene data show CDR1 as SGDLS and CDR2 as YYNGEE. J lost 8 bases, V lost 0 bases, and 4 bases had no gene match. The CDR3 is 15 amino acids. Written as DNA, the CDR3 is TGTGCCAGCAGCGTAGAGCGGGGGGGGTTTGGGGAGCTGTTTTTT. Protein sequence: CASSVERGGFGELFF.

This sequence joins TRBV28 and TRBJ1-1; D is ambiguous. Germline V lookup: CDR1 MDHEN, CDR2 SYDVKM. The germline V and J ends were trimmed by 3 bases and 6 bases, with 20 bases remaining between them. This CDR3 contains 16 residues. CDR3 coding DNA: TGTGCCAGCAGTTTCCTGGCCGGACTGATTTCTTCTGAAGCTTTCTTT. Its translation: CASSFLAGLISSEAFF.

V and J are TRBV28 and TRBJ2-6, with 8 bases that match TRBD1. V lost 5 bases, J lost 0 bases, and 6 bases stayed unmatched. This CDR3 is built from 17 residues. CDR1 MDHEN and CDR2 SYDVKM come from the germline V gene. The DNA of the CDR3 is TGTGCCAGCAGTAGGGCAGGGGGCCCCTCTGGGGCCAACGTCCTGACTTTC. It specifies CASSRAGGPSGANVLTF.

The CDR3 is CASSLFLGAGTEAFF. The CDR3 DNA reads as TGTGCCAGCAGCTTATTTCTGGGGGCAGGCACTGAAGCTTTCTTT. V usage is TRBV7-9 and J usage is TRBJ1-1; weak D call: TRBD1 (6 bases). Germline V lookup: CDR1 SEHNR, CDR2 FQNEAQ (reference sequence). The CDR3 is 15 residues long. With 2 bases removed from V and 4 bases from J, the gap between germline ends came to 14 bases. Complete variable domain (other parts from reference TRBV7-9 and TRBJ1-1): DTGVSQNPRHKITKRGQNVTFRCDPISEHNRLYWYRQTLGQGPEFLTYFQNEAQLEKSRLLSDRFSAERPKGSFSTLEIQRTEQGDSAMYLCASSLFLGAGTEAFFGQGTRLTVV.

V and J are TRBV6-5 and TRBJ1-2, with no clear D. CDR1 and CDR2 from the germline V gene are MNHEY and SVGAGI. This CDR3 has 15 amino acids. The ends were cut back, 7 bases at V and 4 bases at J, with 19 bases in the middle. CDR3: CASILFGGGFYGYTF. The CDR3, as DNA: TGTGCCAGCATCCTTTTCGGCGGAGGGTTCTATGGCTACACCTTC.

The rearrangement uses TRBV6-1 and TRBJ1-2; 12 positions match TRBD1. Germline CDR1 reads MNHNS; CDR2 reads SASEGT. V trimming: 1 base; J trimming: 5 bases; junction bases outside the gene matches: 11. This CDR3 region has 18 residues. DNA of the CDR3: TGTGCCAGCAGTGAAGTGGGGGGACAGGGGGCCTCGGGTTATGGCTACACCTTC. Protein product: CASSEVGGQGASGYGYTF.

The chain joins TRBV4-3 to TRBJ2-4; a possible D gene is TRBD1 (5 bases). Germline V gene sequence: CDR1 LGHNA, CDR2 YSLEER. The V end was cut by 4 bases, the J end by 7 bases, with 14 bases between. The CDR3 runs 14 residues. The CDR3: CASSLQGANNIQYF. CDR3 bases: TGCGCCAGCAGCCTTCAAGGGGCAAACAACATTCAGTACTTC.

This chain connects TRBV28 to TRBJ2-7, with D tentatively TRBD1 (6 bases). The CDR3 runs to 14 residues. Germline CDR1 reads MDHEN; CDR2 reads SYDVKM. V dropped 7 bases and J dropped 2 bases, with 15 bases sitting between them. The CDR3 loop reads CASTPFDRPYEQYF. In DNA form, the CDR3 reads TGTGCCAGCACCCCCTTCGACAGGCCCTACGAGCAGTACTTC.

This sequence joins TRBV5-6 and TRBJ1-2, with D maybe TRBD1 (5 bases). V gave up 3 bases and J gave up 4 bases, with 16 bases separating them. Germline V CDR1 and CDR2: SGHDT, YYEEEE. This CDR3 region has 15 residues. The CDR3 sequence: CASSSIAQGLYGYTF. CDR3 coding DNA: TGTGCCAGCAGCTCCATTGCCCAGGGCCTCTATGGCTACACCTTC.

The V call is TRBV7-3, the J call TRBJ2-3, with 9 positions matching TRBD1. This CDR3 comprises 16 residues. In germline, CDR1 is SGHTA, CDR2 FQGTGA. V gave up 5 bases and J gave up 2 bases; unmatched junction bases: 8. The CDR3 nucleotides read TGTGCCAGCAGCCATTCCGGGACAGGGCTCACAGATACGCAGTATTTT. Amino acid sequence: CASSHSGTGLTDTQYF.

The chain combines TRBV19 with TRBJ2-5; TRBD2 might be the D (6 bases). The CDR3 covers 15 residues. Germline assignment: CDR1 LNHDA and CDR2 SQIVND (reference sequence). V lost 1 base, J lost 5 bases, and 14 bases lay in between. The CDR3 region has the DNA TGTGCCAGTAGTATAGGAGGCGGGGCACCGGAGACCCAGTACTTC. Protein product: CASSIGGGAPETQYF. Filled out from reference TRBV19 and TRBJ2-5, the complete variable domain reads DGGITQSPKYLFRKEGQNVTLSCEQNLNHDAMYWYRQDPGQGLRLIYYSQIVNDFQKGDIAEGYSVSREKKESFPLTVTSAQKNPTAFYLCASSIGGGAPETQYFGPGTRLLVL.

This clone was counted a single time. The CDR3 spells CASTKIVPGTGGPNTDTQYF. Here the CDR3 DNA reads TGTGCCAGCACCAAGATAGTCCCAGGGACAGGGGGCCCTAACACAGATACGCAGTATTTT. This rearrangement joins TRBV28 to TRBJ2-3, with 12 nucleotides matching TRBD1. The CDR3 spans 20 residues. The J segment lost 2 bases and the V segment lost 7 bases, leaving 19 bases of the junction unmatched. Germline lookup yields CDR1 MDHEN and CDR2 SYDVKM. The entire variable domain, with the rest obtained from reference TRBV28 and TRBJ2-3, is as follows: DVKVTQSSRYLVKRTGEKVFLECVQDMDHENMFWYRQDPGLGLRLIYFSYDVKMKEKGDIPEGYSVSREKKERFSLILESASTNQTSMYLCASTKIVPGTGGPNTDTQYFGPGTRLTVL.

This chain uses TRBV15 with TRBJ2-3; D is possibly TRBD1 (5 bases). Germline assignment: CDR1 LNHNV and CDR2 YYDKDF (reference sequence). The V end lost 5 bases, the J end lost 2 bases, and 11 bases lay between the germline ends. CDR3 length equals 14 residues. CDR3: CATSGRQFTDTQYF. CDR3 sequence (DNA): TGTGCCACCAGCGGTAGACAGTTCACAGATACGCAGTATTTT.

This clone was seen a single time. The CDR3 nucleotides are TGTGCCAGCAGTTTCGGTCTCGGGTTTCGCAATGAGCAGTTCTTC. It translates to CASSFGLGFRNEQFF. The chain has TRBV28 and TRBJ2-1; D call uncertain. The V gene's germline CDR1 is MDHEN and CDR2 SYDVKM. This CDR3 has 15 residues. The ends were cut back, 3 bases at V and 6 bases at J, with 15 bases in the middle.

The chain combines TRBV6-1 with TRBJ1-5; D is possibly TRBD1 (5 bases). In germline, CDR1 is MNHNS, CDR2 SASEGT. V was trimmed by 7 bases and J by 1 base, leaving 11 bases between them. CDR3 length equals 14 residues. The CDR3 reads CASIPGQSNQPQHF. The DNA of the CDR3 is TGTGCCAGCATTCCAGGGCAAAGCAATCAGCCCCAGCATTTT.

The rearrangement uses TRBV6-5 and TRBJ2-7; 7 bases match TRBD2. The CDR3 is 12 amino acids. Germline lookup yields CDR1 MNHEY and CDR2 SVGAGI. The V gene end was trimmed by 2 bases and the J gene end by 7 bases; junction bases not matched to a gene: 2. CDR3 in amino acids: CASSYGGGEQYF. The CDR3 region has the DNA TGTGCCAGCAGTTACGGCGGGGGAGAGCAGTACTTC.

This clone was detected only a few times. The CDR3 coding sequence is TGTGCCATCAGTGGGACTAGCGGGAGATCAGGCAATGAGCAGTTCTTC. Its translation is CAISGTSGRSGNEQFF. The chain joins TRBV10-3 to TRBJ2-1, with 13 nucleotides matching TRBD2. The CDR3 contains 16 residues. V trimming: 4 bases; J trimming: 6 bases; junction bases outside the gene matches: 6. Germline-derived CDR1 and CDR2 are ENHRY and SYGVKD.

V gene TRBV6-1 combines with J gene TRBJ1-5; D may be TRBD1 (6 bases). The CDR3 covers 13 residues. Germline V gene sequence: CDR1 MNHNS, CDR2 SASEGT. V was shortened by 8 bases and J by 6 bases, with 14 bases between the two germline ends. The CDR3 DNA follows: TGTGCCAGCCTGGAACAGGGAGCTCAGCCCCAGCATTTT. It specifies CASLEQGAQPQHF.

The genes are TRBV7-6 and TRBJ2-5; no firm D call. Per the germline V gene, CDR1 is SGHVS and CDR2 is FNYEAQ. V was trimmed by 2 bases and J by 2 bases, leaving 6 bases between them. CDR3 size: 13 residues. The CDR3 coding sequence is TGTGCCAGCAGCTTATGGGCTCAAGAGACCCAGTACTTC. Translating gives CASSLWAQETQYF.

CDR3 DNA: TGTGCCAGCAGCTTAGACCGTGGGGGACTAGTCCCCCAAGTTGGGCAGTTCTTC. Protein sequence: CASSLDRGGLVPQVGQFF. This sequence joins TRBV7-4 and TRBJ2-1; TRBD2 aligns across 8 bases. This CDR3 has 18 residues. With V trimmed by 1 base and J by 12 bases, 20 bases remained unmatched. Looked up from germline, CDR1 is SGHVT and CDR2 is SQSDAQ. The variable domain in full, with the rest retrieved from reference TRBV7-4 and TRBJ2-1, is GAGVSQSPRYKVAKRGRDVALRCDSISGHVTLYWYRQTLGQGSEVLTYSQSDAQRDKSGRPSGRFSAERPERSVSTLKIQRTEQGDSAVYLCASSLDRGGLVPQVGQFFGPGTRLTVL.

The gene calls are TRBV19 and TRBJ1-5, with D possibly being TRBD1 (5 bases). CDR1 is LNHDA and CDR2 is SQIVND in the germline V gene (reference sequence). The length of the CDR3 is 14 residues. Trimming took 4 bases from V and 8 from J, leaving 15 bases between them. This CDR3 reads CASSKVKGTEPQHF. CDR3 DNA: TGTGCCAGTAGTAAGGTCAAGGGGACTGAGCCCCAGCATTTT.

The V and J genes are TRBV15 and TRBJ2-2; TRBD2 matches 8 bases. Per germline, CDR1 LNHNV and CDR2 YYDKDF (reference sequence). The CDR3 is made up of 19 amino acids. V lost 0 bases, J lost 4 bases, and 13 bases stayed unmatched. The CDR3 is CATSRDKASSGSSTGELFF. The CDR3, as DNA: TGTGCCACCAGCAGAGATAAGGCTTCGAGCGGGAGCAGCACCGGGGAGCTGTTTTTT.

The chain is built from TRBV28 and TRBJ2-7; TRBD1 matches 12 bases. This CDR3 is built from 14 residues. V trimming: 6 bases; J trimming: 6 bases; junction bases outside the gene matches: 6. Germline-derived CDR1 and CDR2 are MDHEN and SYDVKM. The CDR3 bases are TGTGCCAGCAGGGGGACAGGGGGCATCTTCGAGCAGTACTTC. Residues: CASRGTGGIFEQYF. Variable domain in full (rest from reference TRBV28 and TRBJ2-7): DVKVTQSSRYLVKRTGEKVFLECVQDMDHENMFWYRQDPGLGLRLIYFSYDVKMKEKGDIPEGYSVSREKKERFSLILESASTNQTSMYLCASRGTGGIFEQYFGPGTRLTVT.

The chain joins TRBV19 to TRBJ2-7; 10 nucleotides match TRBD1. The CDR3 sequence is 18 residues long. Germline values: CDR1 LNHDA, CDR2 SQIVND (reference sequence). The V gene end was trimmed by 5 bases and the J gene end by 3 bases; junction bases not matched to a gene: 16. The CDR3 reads CASSSAGQGTPLNYEQYF. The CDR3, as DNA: TGTGCCAGTAGTTCTGCGGGACAGGGGACTCCTTTAAACTACGAGCAGTACTTC.